This TCR beta chain emerged from a study of blood T cells in healthy people across ages. This clonotype was recorded at least ten times. Its matching antigen is unknown. The CDR3 totals 18 residues. Germline-derived CDR1 and CDR2 are DFQATT and SNEGSKA (reference sequence). J was trimmed by 2 bases and V by 0 bases; bases with no gene match: 12. Study conclusions and caveats: In these data, TCR beta diversity tracked strongly with naive T cell percentage.

Alongside a J-beta primer mix, a sample-barcoded 5' primer served in a second PCR lasting roughly 6 to 11 cycles. Every molecule of cDNA carried a tag from a template-switch adaptor with 12 random nucleotides. TCRdb re-derived calls from the 5' RACE reads in MiXCR, one entry per CDR3 protein. The table shows over 1,500,000 distinct CDR3 sequences, with 39% occurring only once. Collection of ten milliliters of peripheral blood was performed for each donor. This TCR derives from a human donor in good health. Material: blood. The chain links TRBV20-1 to TRBJ2-7; 11 bases agree with TRBD2. The CDR3 DNA reads TGCAGTGCTAGAGATCCGGCTAGCGGGGGGTCTAGTACCTACGAGCAGTACTTC. Amino acid sequence: CSARDPASGGSSTYEQYF.